Following are 20 T cell receptor beta chains from one sample sequenced in a study of PD-1 blockade in classical Hodgkin lymphoma. All patients experienced relapse after autologous stem cell transplantation, and brentuximab vedotin exposure was variable. Some clones are missing from TCRdb's copy, which holds only in-frame ones; the method was immunoSEQ multiplex PCR. The sample consists of 50,000 to 75,000 clones, 70% to 90% of them appearing once. Sequencing was performed on peripheral blood mononuclear cells (PBMCs), taken at baseline. These receptors were obtained from a human donor with classical Hodgkin lymphoma.

The chain uses TRBV18 and TRBJ2-5; TRBD1 matches 8 bases. J lost 4 bases, V lost 4 bases, and 5 bases had no gene match. Germline values: CDR1 KGHSH, CDR2 LQKENI. There are 14 residues in the CDR3. The DNA of the CDR3 is TGTGCCAGCTCACGCCCCGGGACAGGAGAGACCCAGTACTTC. Protein product: CASSRPGTGETQYF. The entire variable domain, with the rest obtained from reference TRBV18 and TRBJ2-5, is as follows: NAGVMQNPRHLVRRRGQEARLRCSPMKGHSHVYWYRQLPEEGLKFMVYLQKENIIDESGMPKERFSAEFPKEGPSILRIQQVVRGDSAAYFCASSRPGTGETQYFGPGTRLLVL.

The sample holds one count of this clone. The chain has TRBV19 and TRBJ2-4; no definite D call. V was trimmed by 6 bases and J by 0 bases, leaving 6 bases between them. The germline V gene encodes CDR1 LNHDA and CDR2 SQIVND (reference sequence). The CDR3 extends over 13 amino acids. CDR3 protein: CASRELAKNIQYF. The DNA of the CDR3 is TGTGCCAGTAGAGAACTAGCCAAAAACATTCAGTACTTC.

CDR3 region: CASSSFDTQYF. The CDR3 DNA reads TGTGCCAGCAGTTCGTTCGATACGCAGTATTTT. V is TRBV6-5 and J is TRBJ2-3; unclear D gene. From germline, CDR1 is MNHEY and CDR2 SVGAGI. Trimming took off 4 bases at V and 6 bases at J, with 5 bases between the two ends. The CDR3 has 11 amino acids.

This chain uses TRBV5-4 with TRBJ2-2; tentatively, D is TRBD1 (5 bases). Trimming took off 7 bases at V and 2 bases at J, with 15 bases between the two ends. Germline V CDR1 and CDR2: SGHNT, YYREEE (reference sequence). CDR3 length: 15 residues. CDR3 in DNA: TGTGCCAGCGGATCAGGGCAGGTAAACACCGGGGAGCTGTTTTTT. It codes for CASGSGQVNTGELFF.

The rearrangement joins TRBV6-1 to TRBJ1-3, with TRBD1 as a possible D gene (5 bases). Germline values: CDR1 MNHNS, CDR2 SASEGT. The CDR3 contains 14 residues. V was clipped by 7 bases and J by 0 bases, with 10 bases between them. The CDR3: CASKGHLSGNTIYF. The CDR3 DNA reads as TGTGCCAGCAAAGGACACCTCTCTGGAAACACCATATATTTT.

This clone is a singleton in its sample. This chain joins TRBV5-1 and TRBJ1-5; no reliable D call. The germline CDR1 and CDR2 sequences are SGHRS and YFSETQ. The CDR3 consists of 16 residues. Trimming shortened V by 4 bases and J by 2 bases, and 16 bases separated the two germline ends. This CDR3 reads CASSPEVAEGNQPQHF. The CDR3 nucleotides read TGCGCCAGCAGCCCGGAGGTCGCCGAGGGCAATCAGCCCCAGCATTTT.

This chain connects TRBV4-3 to TRBJ1-1, with D unclear. CDR1 is LGHNA and CDR2 is YSLEER in the germline V gene. The CDR3 is 14 amino acids. Trimming shortened V by 0 bases and J by 0 bases, and 5 bases separated the two germline ends. CDR3: CASSQEAMNTEAFF. As DNA, the CDR3 is TGCGCCAGCAGCCAAGAGGCCATGAACACTGAAGCTTTCTTT.

This clone was seen more than once but under ten times. This sequence joins TRBV28 and TRBJ1-2; 9 bases map to TRBD1. The CDR3 is made up of 16 amino acids. With 6 bases clipped from V and 0 bases from J, the junction kept 8 bases outside the gene matches. Germline V lookup: CDR1 MDHEN, CDR2 SYDVKM. CDR3 in DNA: TGTGCCAGCAGCTTTGACAGGGGGGAAACTAACTATGGCTACACCTTC. Its translation: CASSFDRGETNYGYTF.

In DNA, the CDR3 is TGTGCCAGCAGTCAAAAGGGGGCGCGGAACACTGAAGCTTTCTTT. It encodes CASSQKGARNTEAFF. The V and J genes are TRBV11-2 and TRBJ1-1; TRBD1 matches at 7 bases. This CDR3 contains 15 residues. Germline trimming cut 6 bases from V and 1 base from J; bases unmatched to any gene: 8. Germline V gene lookup returns CDR1 SGHAT and CDR2 FQNNGV.

The rearrangement links TRBV19 to TRBJ1-6; TRBD1 matches at 8 bases. Looked up from germline, CDR1 is LNHDA and CDR2 is SQIVND (reference sequence). V lost 9 bases and J lost 0; bases outside the gene matches: 10. The CDR3 totals 17 residues. CDR3 region: CASADRVSSSYNSPLHF. In DNA, the CDR3 is TGTGCCAGCGCGGACAGGGTCTCGAGCTCCTATAATTCACCCCTCCACTTT.

The chain employs TRBV9 and TRBJ2-3; TRBD2 matches at 8 bases. The V and J ends lost 4 bases and 5 bases, in that order; junction bases with no gene match: 24. Germline values: CDR1 SGDLS, CDR2 YYNGEE. The CDR3 is 20 amino acids. DNA for the CDR3: TGTGCCAGCAGCCCCCCCTATCTGGAGGCGGGGGGCCTTCATATAGATACGCAGTATTTT. Its translation: CASSPPYLEAGGLHIDTQYF.

This clone was counted once. V usage is TRBV9 and J usage is TRBJ1-2; D not certain. CDR1 and CDR2 from the germline V gene are SGDLS and YYNGEE. The CDR3 spans 14 residues. V dropped 0 bases and J dropped 1 base, with 7 bases sitting between them. Here the CDR3 reads CASSVGAGNYGYTF. As DNA, the CDR3 is TGTGCCAGCAGCGTAGGGGCTGGTAACTATGGCTACACCTTC.

The chain carries TRBV30 and TRBJ2-5; D ambiguous. Trimming removed 0 bases at V and 1 base at J, with 6 bases between. This CDR3 has 13 amino acids. Germline-derived CDR1 and CDR2 are GTSNPN and SVGIG (reference sequence). The CDR3 sequence: CAWSVLIQETQYF. The CDR3 DNA reads TGTGCCTGGAGTGTACTGATCCAAGAGACCCAGTACTTC.

This chain connects TRBV6-5 to TRBJ1-3, with unresolved D. CDR1 and CDR2 (germline): MNHEY, SVGAGI. V lost 5 bases, J lost 8 bases, and 10 bases lay in between. This CDR3 is 12 amino acids long. CDR3 nucleotides: TGTGCCAGCAGTCAGGACGGAGACACCATATATTTT. Its translation is CASSQDGDTIYF.

The V and J genes are TRBV19 and TRBJ1-5; D gene uncertain. Germline CDR1 is LNHDA and CDR2 is SQIVND (reference sequence). The length of the CDR3 is 17 residues. The V and J ends lost 7 bases and 0 bases respectively, with 19 bases between them. This CDR3 reads CASKPRVWLNSNQPQHF. In DNA form, the CDR3 reads TGTGCCAGTAAGCCTCGGGTGTGGCTTAATAGCAATCAGCCCCAGCATTTT.

This rearrangement joins TRBV18 to TRBJ1-6; the D gene is possibly TRBD1 (5 bases). The germline gives CDR1 KGHSH, CDR2 LQKENI. With 0 bases removed from V and 7 bases from J, the gap between germline ends came to 10 bases. The CDR3 extends over 15 amino acids. The CDR3: CASSPPQGENSPLHF. Here the CDR3 DNA reads TGTGCCAGCTCACCACCTCAGGGTGAGAATTCACCCCTCCACTTT.

This chain links TRBV28 with TRBJ2-7; 8 positions agree with TRBD1. V lost 3 bases to trimming and J lost 3 bases; unmatched junction nucleotides: 7. The CDR3 loop spans 15 amino acids. The germline CDR1 and CDR2 sequences are MDHEN and SYDVKM. The CDR3 DNA reads TGTGCCAGCAGTTTGACAGGACAGGGAGACTACGAGCAGTACTTC. It is translated as CASSLTGQGDYEQYF.

J is TRBJ2-1 and V is TRBV15; D might be TRBD2 (6 bases). The V end was cut by 4 bases, the J end by 0 bases, with 22 bases between. Germline CDR1 and CDR2: LNHNV and YYDKDF (reference sequence). This CDR3 spans 19 amino acids. The CDR3 loop is CATSIDPNFLGGSYNEQFF. The CDR3 coding sequence is TGTGCCACCAGCATAGACCCTAATTTTTTGGGGGGCTCCTACAATGAGCAGTTCTTC.

The rearrangement joins TRBV18 to TRBJ2-7, with 7 bases identical to TRBD1. Germline V gene lookup returns CDR1 KGHSH and CDR2 LQKENI. CDR3 length: 16 residues. The trim removed 1 base at V and 0 bases at J, leaving 6 bases unmatched. The CDR3 DNA reads TGTGCCAGCTCACCACGACAGGGAGTTAGCTCCTACGAGCAGTACTTC. Protein product: CASSPRQGVSSYEQYF.

The chain has TRBV7-8 and TRBJ2-1; D remains ambiguous. The ends were cut back, 1 base at V and 3 bases at J, with 7 bases in the middle. CDR1 is SGHVS, CDR2 FQNEAQ, per germline. This CDR3 has 14 residues. The CDR3 nucleotides read TGTGCCAGCAGCTTAGTATTTGGCTACAATGAGCAGTTCTTC. This translates into CASSLVFGYNEQFF.